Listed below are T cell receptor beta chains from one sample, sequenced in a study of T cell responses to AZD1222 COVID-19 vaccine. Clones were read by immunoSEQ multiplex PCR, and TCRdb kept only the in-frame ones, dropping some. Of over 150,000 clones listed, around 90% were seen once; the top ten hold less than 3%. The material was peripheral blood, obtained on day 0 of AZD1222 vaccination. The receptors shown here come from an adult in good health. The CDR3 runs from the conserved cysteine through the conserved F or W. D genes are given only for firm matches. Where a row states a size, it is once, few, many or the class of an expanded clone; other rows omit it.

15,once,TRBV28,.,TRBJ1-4,TGTGCCAGCAGTCTAACCGGGAACCCCAATGAAAAACTGTTTTTT,CASSLTGNPNEKLFF
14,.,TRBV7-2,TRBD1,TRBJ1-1,TGTGCCAGCAGCTTTTCACAGGGGAGGGCTGAAGCTTTCTTT,CASSFSQGRAEAFF
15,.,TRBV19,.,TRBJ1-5,TGTGCCAGTAATGAGAACCGGGGCCAAAATCAGCCCCAGCATTTT,CASNENRGQNQPQHF
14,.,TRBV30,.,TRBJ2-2,TGTGCCTGGACAGGTGGGGCGGGCACCGGGGAGCTGTTTTTT,CAWTGGAGTGELFF
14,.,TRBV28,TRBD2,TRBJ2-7,TGTGCCAGCAGTTTACCTTCGGGAGGACTCGAGCAGTACTTC,CASSLPSGGLEQYF
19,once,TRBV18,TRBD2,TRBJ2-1,TGTGCCAGCTCACCGCAACTAGCGGGAGGGCCCTCCTCCTACAATGAGCAGTTCTTC,CASSPQLAGGPSSYNEQFF
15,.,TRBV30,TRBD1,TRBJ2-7,TGTGCCTGGAGGGGGGACAGTGGGATTGCCTACGAGCAGTACTTC,CAWRGDSGIAYEQYF
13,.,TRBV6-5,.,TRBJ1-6,TGTGCCAGCAGTTACGATACGGGTTCACCCCTCCACTTT,CASSYDTGSPLHF
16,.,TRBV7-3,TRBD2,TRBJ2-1,TGTGCCAGCAGCTTAAGTCTAGCGGGAGGGCCAGGGGGGCAGTTCTTC,CASSLSLAGGPGGQFF
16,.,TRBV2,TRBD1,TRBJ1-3,TGTGCCAGCAGTGGCGCGAGGACAGGGGCTGGAAACACCATATATTTT,CASSGARTGAGNTIYF
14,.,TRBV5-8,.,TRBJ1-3,TGTGCCAGCAGCTTGGGGTCCAGCGGAAACACCATATATTTT,CASSLGSSGNTIYF
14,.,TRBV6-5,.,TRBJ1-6,TGTGCCAGCAGTTACGGAGGGGGGTATTCACCCCTCCACTTT,CASSYGGGYSPLHF
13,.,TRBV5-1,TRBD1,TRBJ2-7,TGCGCCAGCAGCCCCGGGACAGCTACTGAGCAGTACTTC,CASSPGTATEQYF
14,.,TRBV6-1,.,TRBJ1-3,TGTGCCAGCAGTGAAGGGGGCCCTGGAAACACCATATATTTT,CASSEGGPGNTIYF
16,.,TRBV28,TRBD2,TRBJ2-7,TGTGCCAGCAGTTCCTCTAGCGGGGCGAGGGCTTACGAGCAGTACTTC,CASSSSSGARAYEQYF
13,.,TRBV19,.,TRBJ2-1,TGTGCCAGTAGTATACCCCCCCCCTCGGAGCAGTTCTTC,CASSIPPPSEQFF
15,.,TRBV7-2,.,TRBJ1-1,TGTGCCAGCAGCCCGCAGGGACACCCCAACACTGAAGCTTTCTTT,CASSPQGHPNTEAFF
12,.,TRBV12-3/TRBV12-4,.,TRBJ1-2,TGTGCCAGCACCTCGGATGGAAATGGCTACACCTTC,CASTSDGNGYTF
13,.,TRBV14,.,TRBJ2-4,TGTGCCAGCAGCTACGGGCCGGTAAACATTCAGTACTTC,CASSYGPVNIQYF
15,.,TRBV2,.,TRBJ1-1,TGTGCCAGCAGTGAACGGGCCGCGACGGGCACTGAAGCTTTCTTT,CASSERAATGTEAFF
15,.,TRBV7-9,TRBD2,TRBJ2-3,TGTGCCAGCCTCTTAGCGGGAGGGAAGACAGATACGCAGTATTTT,CASLLAGGKTDTQYF
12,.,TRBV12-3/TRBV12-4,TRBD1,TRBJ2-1,TGTGCCAGCAGTGGGGGACAGCGAGAGCAGTTCTTC,CASSGGQREQFF
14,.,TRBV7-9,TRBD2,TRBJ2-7,TGTGCCAGCAGCTTAGAGGAGCGGGGGTACGAGCAGTACTTC,CASSLEERGYEQYF
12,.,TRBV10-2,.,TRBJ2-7,TGCGCCAGCAGTGGGCAGCTATACGAGCAGTACTTC,CASSGQLYEQYF
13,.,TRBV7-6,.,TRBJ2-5,TGTGCCAGCAGCCTGGACATCCAAGAGACCCAGTACTTC,CASSLDIQETQYF
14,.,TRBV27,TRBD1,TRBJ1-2,TGTGCCAGCAGTTTAGGACAGGGGGCCTCTGGCTACACCTTC,CASSLGQGASGYTF
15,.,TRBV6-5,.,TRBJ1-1,TGTGCCAGCAGTTACTCGGCAGGGCCGAGGACTGAAGCTTTCTTT,CASSYSAGPRTEAFF
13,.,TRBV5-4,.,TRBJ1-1,TGTGCCAGCAGCCCCAAAGTCAACACTGAAGCTTTCTTT,CASSPKVNTEAFF
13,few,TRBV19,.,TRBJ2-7,TGTGCCAGTAGTTTCGGACTTACCTACGAGCAGTACTTC,CASSFGLTYEQYF
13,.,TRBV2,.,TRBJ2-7,TGTGCCAGCAGTGATGGGGCCCGCTACGAGCAGTACTTC,CASSDGARYEQYF
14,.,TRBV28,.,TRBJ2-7,TGTGCCAGCAGTTCGATATTCGGGGCCTACGAGCAGTACTTC,CASSSIFGAYEQYF
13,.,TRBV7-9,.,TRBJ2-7,TGTGCCAGCAGCTTAGCGGACTCCTACGAGCAGTACTTC,CASSLADSYEQYF
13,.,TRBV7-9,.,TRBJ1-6,TGTGCCAGCAGCTTACCCAATAATTCACCCCTCCACTTT,CASSLPNNSPLHF
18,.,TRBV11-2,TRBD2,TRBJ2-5,TGTGCCAGCAGCTTAGTACCCCTAACTAGCGGGAGCAGGGAGACCCAGTACTTC,CASSLVPLTSGSRETQYF
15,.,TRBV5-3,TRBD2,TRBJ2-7,TGTGCCAGAAGCTTGGCTCTAGCGGAGGCCTACGAGCAGTACTTC,CARSLALAEAYEQYF
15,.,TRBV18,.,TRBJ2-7,TGTGCCAGCTCACCACGTGGCAGGGGGGGCTACGAGCAGTACTTC,CASSPRGRGGYEQYF
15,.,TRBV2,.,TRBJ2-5,TGTGCCAGCTTGCGGGAAAGGGCCATCCAAGAGACCCAGTACTTC,CASLRERAIQETQYF
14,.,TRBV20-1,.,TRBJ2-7,TGCAGTGCTAGTAGGAGGGCAGGGGGGATCGAGCAGTACTTC,CSASRRAGGIEQYF